This passage covers 9 T cell receptor beta chains from one sample sequenced in a study of blood T cell repertoires in COVID-19. The repertoire was sequenced with immunoSEQ multiplex PCR; TCRdb's copy has only in-frame clones and lacks some. The sample holds 140,000 to 150,000 clones, roughly 84% seen once. Sequencing was done on a sample of peripheral blood. The receptors originated from a young man with COVID-19, enrolled during active disease.

The V call is TRBV11-3, the J call TRBJ2-2, with D hard to call. The CDR3 contains 13 residues. The V end lost 5 bases, the J end lost 4 bases, and 8 bases lay between the germline ends. Germline CDR1 and CDR2: SGHNT and YENEEA. The CDR3 sequence: CASSPTLTGELFF. The CDR3 nucleotides are TGTGCCAGCAGCCCTACCCTCACCGGGGAGCTGTTTTTT.

V and J are TRBV30 and TRBJ2-7; 7 positions match TRBD2. Per germline, CDR1 GTSNPN and CDR2 SVGIG (reference sequence). The CDR3 covers 13 residues. J lost 7 bases, V lost 5 bases, and 11 bases had no gene match. CDR3 sequence reads: CAWRKELGGEQYF. The CDR3 DNA sequence: TGTGCCTGGCGGAAAGAGTTGGGAGGGGAGCAGTACTTC.

In DNA, the CDR3 is TGTGCCAGCAGCTTGACCTCAAGACAGGACCTTTGGGATACGCAGTATTTT. Encoded protein: CASSLTSRQDLWDTQYF. This rearrangement joins TRBV5-6 to TRBJ2-3, with D perhaps TRBD1 (6 bases). From germline, CDR1 is SGHDT and CDR2 YYEEEE. Trimming took 1 base from V and 6 from J, leaving 21 bases between them. CDR3 length: 17 residues.

This clone was observed a single time. The gene calls are TRBV11-2 and TRBJ2-5, with 10 bases lining up with TRBD2. This CDR3 is 17 amino acids long. CDR1 and CDR2 (germline): SGHAT, FQNNGV. V was pared by 0 bases and J by 5 bases, with 9 bases of the junction left unmatched. CDR3 nucleotide sequence: TGTGCCAGCAGCTTAGAGGGGGTAGCGGGAGGAGGGGAGACCCAGTACTTC. Protein sequence: CASSLEGVAGGGETQYF.

The V and J genes are TRBV19 and TRBJ1-1; tentatively, D is TRBD1 (6 bases). The CDR3 sequence is 14 residues long. Germline CDR1 is LNHDA and CDR2 is SQIVND (reference sequence). V lost 2 bases and J 0 bases, leaving 7 bases between the germline ends. In nucleotides, the CDR3 is TGTGCCAGTAGTATACGGACAGTGAACACTGAAGCTTTCTTT. Translated: CASSIRTVNTEAFF.

V gene TRBV2 combines with J gene TRBJ2-7; no firm D call. Germline CDR1 SNHLY, CDR2 FYNNEI. The CDR3 is 11 amino acids. V was cut by 4 bases and J by 3 bases, with 4 bases left in between. The CDR3 reads CASSGHYEQYF. CDR3 nucleotides: TGTGCCAGCAGTGGACACTACGAGCAGTACTTC.

The V and J genes are TRBV6-5 and TRBJ2-1; D perhaps matches TRBD1 (6 bases). Trimming left V 8 bases short and J 4 bases short, with 12 bases between. CDR3 length: 13 residues. Germline lookup yields CDR1 MNHEY and CDR2 SVGAGI. This CDR3 reads CASAGTRYNEQFF. The CDR3 DNA follows: TGTGCCAGCGCCGGGACACGTTACAATGAGCAGTTCTTC.

The chain employs TRBV15 and TRBJ2-3; a possible D gene is TRBD2 (7 bases). V lost 5 bases to trimming and J lost 2 bases, with 17 bases between them. CDR1 and CDR2 from the germline V gene are LNHNV and YYDKDF (reference sequence). This CDR3 is 16 amino acids long. The CDR3 reads CATSLRGGLFTDTQYF. DNA of the CDR3: TGTGCCACCAGCTTGAGGGGGGGACTTTTCACAGATACGCAGTATTTT.

A remark on this clone: Germline is not matched at one junction end, which may reflect a read error. The V gene is TRBV7-7, the J gene TRBJ2-5, with 7 bases identical to TRBD2. Per the germline V gene, CDR1 is SSHAT and CDR2 is FNYEAQ (reference sequence). The CDR3 is 15 amino acids. CDR3 nucleotide sequence: TGTGCTAGCAGCTTAGCGAGCGGGGCGGAAGAGACCCAGTACTTC. Translated, it gives CASSLASGAEETQYF.